The entry below describes one TCR beta chain. The CDR3 loop spans 15 amino acids. V was shortened by 1 base and J by 2 bases, with 12 bases between the two germline ends. Germline-derived CDR1 and CDR2 are SGHVS and FQNEAQ. The sample belongs to a study of beta chain features in type 1 diabetes. Via CD45RO/CCR7/CD25/CD127/CD95/CD27, cells of the CD4+ naive, central memory, regulatory and stem cell-like memory subsets were sorted. What was sequenced were expressed TCRB transcripts, since all of the isolated RNA had been reverse transcribed. Produced via immunoSEQ multiplex PCR; TCRdb's table is partial and in-frame only. Of around 160,000 clones listed, around 50% are singletons.

This receptor was obtained from a man between 18 and 29 years old in good health. The chain has TRBV7-8 and TRBJ2-7, with D perhaps TRBD2 (6 bases). Source material: Tregs from blood. For the CDR3, the DNA is TGTGCCAGCAGCTTAGGTGTGGGGGGAGCCTACGAGCAGTACTTC. It yields the protein CASSLGVGGAYEQYF.